These T cell receptor beta chains were read from a single sample in a study of blood T cell repertoires in COVID-19. Here immunoSEQ multiplex PCR was the method, and the copy in TCRdb shows in-frame clones only, minus some. The sample yields a few hundred thousand clones, 85% seen once. The sequencing input was peripheral blood. These receptor sequences come from a woman between 18 and 29 years old with acute or convalescent COVID-19. Each CDR3 is given with its conserved first and last residue. Each record gives: D gene, V gene, clone size, J gene, CDR3 DNA, CDR3 protein. D genes are given only for firm matches. The listing skips clone size in some rows; elsewhere it reads once, few, many or a size class.

NA	TRBV29-1	NA	TRBJ1-3	TGCAGCGCAAATACAGGGTCTGGAAACACCATATATTTT	CSANTGSGNTIYF
TRBD2	TRBV24-1	NA	TRBJ2-1	TGTGCCACCAGTGAGCCCGGGACTAGCTCTAGTGAGCAGTTCTTC	CATSEPGTSSSEQFF
NA	TRBV5-8	NA	TRBJ2-7	TGTGCCAGCAGCGAGGGAGTTTTTTACGAGCAGTACTTC	CASSEGVFYEQYF
NA	TRBV20-1	once	TRBJ2-7	TGCAGTGCTAGAGACCGTGACGAGCAGTACTTC	CSARDRDEQYF
TRBD1	TRBV5-1	NA	TRBJ1-4	TGCGCCAGCACCCCGGGACAGCCTAATGAAAAACTGTTTTTT	CASTPGQPNEKLFF
NA	TRBV5-1	NA	TRBJ1-1	TGCGCCAGCAGCTTGGGCCTGTCGGGCACTGAAGCTTTCTTT	CASSLGLSGTEAFF
TRBD2	TRBV25-1	NA	TRBJ2-1	TGTGCCAGCAGTGGGGGAGCGGGAGCTTACAATGAGCAGTTCTTC	CASSGGAGAYNEQFF
TRBD1	TRBV7-9	few	TRBJ2-1	TGTGCCAGCAGCCGTTATACAGGGGCGCGAGATGAGCAGTTCTTC	CASSRYTGARDEQFF
NA	TRBV7-9	NA	TRBJ1-3	TGTGCCAGCAGCTTACTCCAACCGGGTCTCTCTGGAAACACCATATATTTT	CASSLLQPGLSGNTIYF
NA	TRBV5-1	NA	TRBJ1-2	TGCGCCAGCAGCTCCCGGGGGTGGAGGTTGGACTATGGCTACACCTTC	CASSSRGWRLDYGYTF
NA	TRBV18	NA	TRBJ2-5	TGTGCCAGCTCACCACCGGGACTAGAGACCCAGTACTTC	CASSPPGLETQYF
TRBD1	TRBV2	once	TRBJ2-6	TGTGCCAGCAGTGAAGGACAGGGGGCAGGTGGGGCCAACGTCCTGACTTTC	CASSEGQGAGGANVLTF
NA	TRBV11-1	NA	TRBJ2-7	TGTGCCAGCAGCTCGCCAGGGGACGGGTCGTACGAGCAGTACTTC	CASSSPGDGSYEQYF
NA	TRBV7-2	NA	TRBJ2-5	TGTGCCAGCAGCATCAGACAGCAAGAGACCCAGTACTTC	CASSIRQQETQYF
NA	TRBV19	once	TRBJ2-7	TGTGCCAGTACTGACAGGGAGGTGCGCGAGCAGTACTTC	CASTDREVREQYF
TRBD2	TRBV5-8	NA	TRBJ2-5	TGTGCCAGCAGCTTGGGGGTTAGCGGGACGGGGCGAGAGACCCAGTACTTC	CASSLGVSGTGRETQYF
TRBD1	TRBV2	NA	TRBJ1-1	TGTGCCAGCAGTGAAATGACAGGGGGGAACACTGAAGCTTTCTTT	CASSEMTGGNTEAFF
NA	TRBV19	NA	TRBJ2-5	TGTGCCAGTAGTATGGCAGGGGAAGTTGAGACCCAGTACTTC	CASSMAGEVETQYF
NA	TRBV6-1	NA	TRBJ2-5	TGTGCTAGCAGTGAATGGTTCCGGGCCGACGGGGACTGGATCCAAGAGACCCAGTACTTC	CASSEWFRADGDWIQETQYF
TRBD2	TRBV28	NA	TRBJ2-3	TGTGCCAGCAGTTTGACGACGACTAGCGGGGAGGAGGATACGCAGTATTTT	CASSLTTTSGEEDTQYF
NA	TRBV23-1	NA	TRBJ1-1	TGCGCCAGCAGTCAATCCCGCAGGGTGAACACTGAAGCTTTCTTT	CASSQSRRVNTEAFF
TRBD2	TRBV28	NA	TRBJ2-2	TGTGCCACCCTTGGTCTAGCGGAATCGAACACCGGGGAGCTGTTTTTT	CATLGLAESNTGELFF
NA	TRBV11-1	NA	TRBJ2-7	TGTGCCAGCAGCCCCCTAGGGGGGGGCTCCTACGAGCAGTACTTC	CASSPLGGGSYEQYF
NA	TRBV7-9	NA	TRBJ2-7	TGTGCCAGCAGCTTACCAGGCTCCTACGAGCAGTACTTC	CASSLPGSYEQYF
TRBD1	TRBV7-9	NA	TRBJ1-1	TGTGCCAGCGCTCGGGACAGCCCCATGAACACTGAAGCTTTCTTT	CASARDSPMNTEAFF
TRBD1	TRBV3-1/TRBV3-2	NA	TRBJ1-1	TGTGCCAGCAGCCAAGACGGACACAAGACAGGGGGAGCTTTCTTT	CASSQDGHKTGGAFF
NA	TRBV9	few	TRBJ1-6	TGTGCCAGCAGCTCCCGCGAGGCGGGGGCAATTGGATCACCCCTCCACTTT	CASSSREAGAIGSPLHF
NA	TRBV9	NA	TRBJ2-3	TGTGCCAGCAGCGCCAGGGGGGTACCTAGGGGAGATACGCAGTATTTT	CASSARGVPRGDTQYF
NA	TRBV3-1/TRBV3-2	NA	TRBJ2-7	TGTGCCAGCAGCCAAGGAGGCGGGACCTACGAGCAGTACTTC	CASSQGGGTYEQYF
NA	TRBV29-1	NA	TRBJ1-1	TGCAGCGTTGAAGATTGGGGGCTGGCCAAAGCTTTCTTT	CSVEDWGLAKAFF
NA	TRBV5-6	NA	TRBJ1-2	TGTGCCAGCAGCGAGCAAACGAACTATGGCTACACCTTC	CASSEQTNYGYTF
NA	TRBV30	NA	TRBJ1-2	TGTGCCTGGAGTCGGAGAGTCTCCGAGGGCTACACCTTC	CAWSRRVSEGYTF
TRBD1	TRBV2	NA	TRBJ1-3	TGTGCCAGCAGCGCCACAGGGGCCCCTGGAAACACCATATATTTT	CASSATGAPGNTIYF
NA	TRBV19	NA	TRBJ2-7	TGTGCCACCGAGAGGGCGGATCAAGGCGACGAGCAGTACTTC	CATERADQGDEQYF
NA	TRBV2	NA	TRBJ2-7	TGTGCCAGCAGGCTTACTGAGGAGTTCGCATCTATGGACGAGCAGTACTTC	CASRLTEEFASMDEQYF
NA	TRBV5-1	NA	TRBJ1-4	TGCGCCAGCAGCCCGGGTTCACCTAATGAAAAACTGTTTTTT	CASSPGSPNEKLFF
TRBD1	TRBV6-2/TRBV6-3	few	TRBJ1-3	TGTGCCAGCAGCCCCACAGGGGAGCACTCTGGAAACACCATATATTTT	CASSPTGEHSGNTIYF
TRBD2	TRBV2	NA	TRBJ2-3	TGTGCCAGCAGTGACTTGACTAGCGGGGGATACACAGATACGCAGTATTTT	CASSDLTSGGYTDTQYF
TRBD1	TRBV28	once	TRBJ2-1	TGTGCCAGCAACAGGGGGCTCCACAATGAGCAGTTCTTC	CASNRGLHNEQFF
TRBD1	TRBV19	NA	TRBJ1-1	TGTGCCAGTAGAAGCACTTCACAGGGGGGCGTGGGCATGAACACTGAAGCTTTCTTT	CASRSTSQGGVGMNTEAFF